The rows below give T cell receptor beta chains drawn from one sample of a study of Graves' ophthalmopathy and Graves' hyperthyroidism. TCRdb used MiXCR to reprocess the multiplex PCR reads, holding one entry per CDR3 protein. Here the sample spans 680,000 or so distinct CDR3 sequences, 22% being singletons. Sequenced sample: peripheral blood. All receptors derive from a woman aged 18-29 years with stable Graves' hyperthyroidism. Some clones in this sample may be carry-over from other donors' samples. Both conserved end residues are part of each CDR3. A D gene is named only where the DNA matches it firmly. Only part of the rows carry a size: once, few, many, or a class if the clone is expanded.

d_gene	v_gene	j_gene	len	abundance	CDR3aa	CDR3nt
-	TRBV6-2/TRBV6-3	TRBJ2-2	12	-	CASTPTSGELFF	TGTGCCAGCACCCCTACGAGCGGGGAGCTGTTTTTT
-	TRBV2	TRBJ2-5	12	many	CASSREWETQYF	TGTGCCAGCAGTCGCGAATGGGAGACCCAGTACTTC
-	TRBV6-5	TRBJ1-6	17	many	CASSYYARGTVNSPLHF	TGTGCCAGCAGTTACTACGCCAGAGGGACGGTTAATTCTCCCCTCCACTTT
-	TRBV25-1	TRBJ1-5	14	-	CASSEADSNQPQHF	TGTGCCAGCAGTGAGGCGGATAGCAATCAGCCCCAGCATTTT
TRBD1	TRBV12-3/TRBV12-4	TRBJ1-1	13	many	CASSWDRTPEAFF	TGTGCCAGCAGTTGGGACAGGACCCCAGAAGCTTTCTTT
-	TRBV20-1	TRBJ2-7	13	-	CSAPADSRYEQYF	TGCAGTGCTCCAGCGGACAGCCGCTACGAGCAGTACTTC
-	TRBV3-1	TRBJ2-7	14	many	CASSRGILSYEQYF	TGTGCCAGCAGCCGCGGCATCCTTTCCTACGAGCAGTACTTC
-	TRBV12-3/TRBV12-4	TRBJ2-7	15	many	CASSSRGTQTYEQYF	TGTGCCAGCAGTTCTCGGGGCACACAAACCTACGAGCAGTACTTC
-	TRBV11-2	TRBJ1-5	16	-	CASSLEGGVRNQPQHF	TGTGCCAGCAGCTTAGAAGGGGGGGTTCGCAATCAGCCCCAGCATTTT
-	TRBV6-5	TRBJ2-7	11	many	CASGNSYEQYF	TGTGCCAGCGGCAACTCCTACGAGCAGTACTTC
-	TRBV29-1	TRBJ1-2	13	-	CSVGPSGTLLYTF	TGCAGCGTTGGCCCGAGCGGGACGCTACTCTACACCTTC
-	TRBV24-1	TRBJ1-5	17	many	CATSDLRPMRFMQPQHF	TGTGCCACCAGTGATCTAAGACCCATGCGGTTTATGCAGCCCCAGCATTTT
-	TRBV6-2/TRBV6-3	TRBJ1-1	12	many	CASTRGPAEAFF	TGTGCCAGCACTCGGGGCCCAGCTGAAGCTTTCTTT
TRBD2	TRBV5-1	TRBJ2-5	17	few	CASSSGTSGAIQETQYF	TGCGCCAGCAGCTCCGGGACTAGCGGGGCAATCCAAGAGACCCAGTACTTC
-	TRBV6-5	TRBJ2-7	14	many	CASSYSNTGYEQYF	TGTGCCAGCAGTTACAGTAACACTGGATACGAGCAGTACTTC
-	TRBV4-1	TRBJ2-7	15	few	CASSQPGTGVYEQYF	TGCGCCAGCAGCCAGCCAGGGACGGGGGTCTACGAGCAGTACTTC
-	TRBV20-1	TRBJ2-5	14	-	CSAGGLGGQETQYF	TGCAGTGCTGGGGGACTTGGGGGCCAAGAGACCCAGTACTTC
TRBD2	TRBV11-2	TRBJ2-2	17	-	CASSLWSGESNTGELCF	TGTGCCAGCAGCTTATGGAGCGGGGAATCTAACACCGGGGAGCTGTGTTTT
TRBD1	TRBV9	TRBJ2-7	15	few	CASSGAGTGSPEQYF	TGTGCCAGCAGCGGCGCCGGGACAGGGTCCCCCGAGCAGTACTTC
-	TRBV5-1	TRBJ1-2	15	few	CASSLAAKANYGYTF	TGCGCCAGCAGCTTGGCTGCGAAGGCTAACTATGGCTACACCTTC
-	TRBV6-5	TRBJ2-2	13	many	CASSYLWTGELFF	TGTGCCAGCAGTTACTTGTGGACCGGGGAGCTGTTTTTT
-	TRBV20-1	TRBJ2-5	13	-	CSARSSGWETQYF	TGCAGTGCTAGGAGTAGCGGCTGGGAGACCCAGTACTTC
TRBD1	TRBV11-1	TRBJ1-1	16	-	CASSSLPGTANTEAFF	TGTGCCAGCAGCTCACTCCCTGGGACAGCGAACACTGAAGCTTTCTTT
TRBD1	TRBV12-3/TRBV12-4	TRBJ2-6	15	many	CASSRAGGGANVLTF	TGTGCCAGCAGTAGGGCAGGGGGTGGGGCCAACGTCCTGACTTTC
TRBD1	TRBV20-1	TRBJ2-7	14	many	CSAPGQGLPYEQYF	TGCAGTGCGCCGGGACAGGGTCTTCCCTACGAGCAGTACTTC